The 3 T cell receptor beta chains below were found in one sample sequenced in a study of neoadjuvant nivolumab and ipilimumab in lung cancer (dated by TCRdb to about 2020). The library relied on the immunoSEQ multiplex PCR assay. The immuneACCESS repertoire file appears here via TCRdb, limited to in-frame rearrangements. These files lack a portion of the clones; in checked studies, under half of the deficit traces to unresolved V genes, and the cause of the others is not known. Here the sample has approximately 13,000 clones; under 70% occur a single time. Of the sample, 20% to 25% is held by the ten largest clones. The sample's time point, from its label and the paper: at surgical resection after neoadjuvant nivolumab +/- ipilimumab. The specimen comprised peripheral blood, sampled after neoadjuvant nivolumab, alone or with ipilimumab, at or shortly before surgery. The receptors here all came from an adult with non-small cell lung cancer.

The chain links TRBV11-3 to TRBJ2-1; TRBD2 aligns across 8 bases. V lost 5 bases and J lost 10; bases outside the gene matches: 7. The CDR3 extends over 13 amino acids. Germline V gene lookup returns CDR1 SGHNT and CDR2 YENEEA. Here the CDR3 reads CASSRGLENEQFF. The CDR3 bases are TGTGCCAGCAGCAGGGGACTAGAGAACGAGCAGTTCTTC.

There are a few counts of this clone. The CDR3 region is CASRDRVNTEAFF. The CDR3 DNA reads as TGTGCCAGCAGGGACAGAGTGAACACTGAAGCTTTCTTT. This sequence joins TRBV6-1 and TRBJ1-1; D is perhaps TRBD1 (6 bases). From germline, CDR1 is MNHNS and CDR2 SASEGT. There are 13 residues in the CDR3. Deletions cut 6 bases from V and 0 bases from J, with 8 bases between.

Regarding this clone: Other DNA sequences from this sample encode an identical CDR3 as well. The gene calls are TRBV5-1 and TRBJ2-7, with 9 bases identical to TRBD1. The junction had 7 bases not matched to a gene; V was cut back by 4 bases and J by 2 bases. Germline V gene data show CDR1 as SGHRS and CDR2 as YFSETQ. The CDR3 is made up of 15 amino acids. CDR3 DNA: TGCGCCAGCAGCCTGGGGACAGGGCCGGCCTACGAGCAGTACTTC. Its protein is CASSLGTGPAYEQYF. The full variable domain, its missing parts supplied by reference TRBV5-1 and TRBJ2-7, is KAGVTQTPRYLIKTRGQQVTLSCSPISGHRSVSWYQQTPGQGLQFLFEYFSETQRNKGNFPGRFSGRQFSNSRSEMNVSTLELGDSALYLCASSLGTGPAYEQYFGPGTRLTVT.